This T cell receptor beta chain came from a study of control samples from healthy donors and cancer patients. This CDR3 is built from 15 residues. V trimming: 1 base; J trimming: 8 bases; junction bases outside the gene matches: 6. CDR1 is SNHLY and CDR2 is FYNNEI in the germline V gene. This clone was picked up one time. Profiling relied on immunoSEQ multiplex PCR, and the TCRdb table lists in-frame clones only, not all of them. Seen here are 100,000 to 150,000 clones, around 90% observed once, and the top ten hold around 9.4%. Material: blood. This clonotype was obtained from a middle-aged man in good health. V and J are TRBV2 and TRBJ1-2; TRBD1 agrees at 11 bases. The CDR3 DNA is TGTGCCAGCAGTGAAGAAAGGACAGGGGGCGGGGGCTACACCTTC. Protein: CASSEERTGGGGYTF.